The sequence of this T cell receptor beta chain was determined in a study of T cells expressing NK-cell markers (dated by TCRdb to between 2020 and 2021). Broadly, across the study: Three sorted T-cell subsets (CD3+CD56+NKG2C+, CD3+CD56+NKG2C- and CD3+CD56-NKG2C+) from 8 or 9 donors had their TCR beta-chain repertoires profiled. Of the eight sequenced donors, seven were found to be HCMV-seropositive and one was found to be HCMV-seronegative. The study sequenced eight donors, all healthy volunteers chosen at random: three men and five women. Libraries were sequenced as 2 x 150 bp reads on Illumina HiSeq 2000/2500, MiSeq or NextSeq. The paper's findings and limits, for the study overall: Those dominant clonotypes were again the most abundant among CD3+CD56-NKG2C+ cells in a handful of donors, at about 25-60.1%. In a handful of donors, the dominant CD3+CD56+NKG2C+ clonotypes were found to rank among the top 10 CD8+ clonotypes and to make up 1.0-7.0% of CD8+ T cells. Whether the expanded NKG2C-expressing T cell clones were specific for HCMV antigens remained unclear.

For sequencing, an Illumina HiSeq 2000 was employed. 5'RACE template switching, by which a universal primer site and unique molecular identifiers were added, was used to make TCR beta cDNA libraries. Synthesis of cDNA was primed from the TCR beta constant segment and was followed by two consecutive PCR amplification steps. The study's processing was this. MIGEC was used to demultiplex reads and group reads by UMI, and MiTCR was used to assemble and quantify clonotypes. To exclude erroneous sequences, any TCR cDNA sequence not supported by at least two reads was discarded. The tcR package was used for downstream repertoire analysis, with clonotypes matched between fractions based on CDR3 nucleotide sequence plus V segment. Antigen specificity was annotated against VDJdb with VDJmatch, allowing one amino acid substitution in CDR3. TCRdb reprocessed the reads, so every CDR3 protein sequence counts as one entry and DNA is not shown. TCRdb, rather than the study authors, made the V and J calls. The table for this sample shows roughly 430,000 distinct CDR3 sequences. Under 7.5% of the sample belongs to the ten largest clones.

To determine HCMV serostatus, a commercial ELISA kit was used to detect HCMV-specific IgG in serum. Peripheral blood mononuclear cells were isolated from blood by Ficoll density gradient centrifugation. The CDR1 and CDR2 encoded by the germline V gene are SQVTM and ANQGSEA. The CDR3 covers 12 residues, taking in both the cysteine and the phenylalanine. No nucleotide data were recorded. With regard to this clonotype: Its antigen target is currently unknown.

Sequenced sample: blood T cells: a sorted CD56 or NKG2C T cell subset, CD4+ or CD8+ T cells, or bulk PBMC T cells (not recorded which). Recombination linked TRBV29-1 to TRBJ2-7; as DNA is missing, the TRBD2 call by TCRdb cannot be tested. The source of this sequence is a woman aged 18-70 years in good health. The CDR3 loop reads CSVLREGYEQYF.